This T cell receptor (beta chain) was recorded in a study of CD8+ T cells in alopecia areata. Overall study context: Each of the treated patients was given oral tofacitinib, 5 to 10 mg twice daily, for moderate-to-severe alopecia areata. Tofacitinib therapy took 6 to 18 months; 6 months off drug came after.

General observations from the study: Scalp clonality dropped significantly under tofacitinib, as did expanded CD8+ top-100 clones.

Comments on this clone: Its target is not known.

Specified treatment: oral pan-JAK inhibitor, 5-10 mg twice daily. V lost 7 bases and J lost 5, with 14 bases in between. The CDR3 totals 14 residues. The germline gives CDR1 MNHEY, CDR2 SVGAGI. RNA extraction was followed by reverse transcription into cDNA, which acted as the sequencing template. Here immunoSEQ multiplex PCR was the method, and the copy in TCRdb shows in-frame clones only, minus some. Of 110,000 or so clones in the sample, 50% to 65% were seen once. The starting material was CD4+ T cells sorted from blood, obtained at week 24, from a patient treated with tofacitinib. This receptor was identified in a human donor with alopecia areata. The chain combines TRBV6-5 with TRBJ2-2; D might be TRBD2 (6 bases). Written as DNA, the CDR3 is TGTGCCAGCATTCCACTGGCGGGAACCGGGGAGCTGTTTTTT. Translating it yields CASIPLAGTGELFF.